Each of the 20 T cell receptor beta chains below was sequenced from the same sample in a study of cytomegalovirus exposure and HLA in healthy donors. The PCR ran on 60 Vbeta and 13 Jbeta primers. Sequenced by immunoSEQ multiplex PCR; TCRdb stores in-frame clones only, minus some. The top ten clones hold 7.8% of a sample with under 200,000 clones, 9.5% to 15% of them seen once. The sample comprised PBMCs. These receptor sequences come from a man in his fifties or sixties in good health and CMV-seropositive.

V is TRBV6-5 and J is TRBJ2-7; no firm D call. Germline V CDR1 and CDR2: MNHEY, SVGAGI. The V and J ends lost 0 bases and 3 bases respectively, with 3 bases between them. The CDR3 runs 12 residues. Here the CDR3 reads CASSYSHYEQYV. The CDR3 nucleotides are TGTGCCAGCAGTTACTCGCACTACGAGCAGTACGTC.

Only a few counts were recorded for this clone. The CDR3 sequence is CASSAGLISSYNSPLHF. The CDR3 nucleotides read TGTGCCAGCAGCGCGGGACTGATTAGCTCCTATAATTCACCCCTCCACTTT. J is TRBJ1-6 and V is TRBV7-2; D perhaps matches TRBD1 (5 bases). Trimming shortened V by 5 bases and J by 0 bases, and 14 bases separated the two germline ends. The CDR3 consists of 17 residues. Germline lookup yields CDR1 SGHTA and CDR2 FQGNSA.

This clone was counted a few times. The chain combines TRBV27 with TRBJ2-5; TRBD2 agrees at 7 bases. The CDR3 contains 16 residues. Germline loops: CDR1 MNHEY, CDR2 SMNVEV (reference sequence). V lost 5 bases, J lost 5 bases, and 14 bases stayed unmatched. The DNA for the CDR3 is TGTGCCAGCAGTCCAACACTAGCGATAGGATACGAGACCCAGTACTTC. This encodes CASSPTLAIGYETQYF.

This rearrangement joins TRBV4-2 to TRBJ2-7; a possible D gene is TRBD1 (5 bases). The CDR3 is 15 residues long. CDR1 is LGHNA, CDR2 YNFKEQ, per germline. V lost 0 bases to trimming and J lost 2 bases, with 11 bases between them. This CDR3 is CASSQDGHLTYEQYF. DNA of the CDR3: TGTGCCAGCAGCCAAGACGGACACCTCACCTACGAGCAGTACTTC.

This clone was counted between two and nine times. V usage is TRBV5-6 and J usage is TRBJ2-7, with D perhaps TRBD2 (6 bases). Germline values: CDR1 SGHDT, CDR2 YYEEEE. V was clipped by 4 bases and J by 3 bases, with 14 bases between them. This CDR3 is 14 amino acids long. The CDR3 region has the DNA TGTGCCAGCAGCCCGGAGGGCCAGAACTACGAGCAGTACGTC. It specifies CASSPEGQNYEQYV.

J is TRBJ2-4 and V is TRBV5-1, with D perhaps matching TRBD2 (5 bases). Trimming pared 4 bases from V and 8 bases from J, leaving 19 bases between. Germline V gives CDR1 SGHRS, CDR2 YFSETQ. This CDR3 is built from 15 residues. The CDR3 loop reads CASSPGWTSVDIQYF. In DNA form, the CDR3 reads TGCGCCAGCAGCCCCGGCTGGACTTCGGTTGACATTCAGTACTTC.

The V call is TRBV19, the J call TRBJ1-5; unclear D gene. CDR1 LNHDA and CDR2 SQIVND come from the germline V gene (reference sequence). The length of the CDR3 is 14 residues. V lost 3 bases, J lost 2 bases, and 8 bases lay in between. CDR3 sequence: CASSISQGNQPQHF. The CDR3 DNA follows: TGTGCCAGTAGTATCAGCCAGGGCAATCAGCCCCAGCATTTT.

Only a few counts were recorded for this clone. The chain carries TRBV15 and TRBJ2-4, with no clear D. V dropped 5 bases and J dropped 7 bases, with 6 bases sitting between them. Germline-derived CDR1 and CDR2 are LNHNV and YYDKDF (reference sequence). The CDR3 consists of 11 residues. CDR3 region: CATSAQNIQYF. The CDR3 DNA sequence: TGTGCCACCAGCGCACAGAACATTCAGTACTTC.

The rearrangement uses TRBV19 and TRBJ1-2; tentatively, D is TRBD1 (5 bases). The CDR3 covers 15 residues. Germline loops: CDR1 LNHDA, CDR2 SQIVND (reference sequence). With 1 base removed from V and 7 bases from J, the gap between germline ends came to 16 bases. CDR3 protein: CASSIAGIGVGGYTF. The CDR3 coding sequence is TGTGCCAGTAGTATAGCAGGGATCGGTGTTGGTGGCTACACCTTC.

The genes are TRBV7-3 and TRBJ2-1, with 7 bases lining up with TRBD1. V shed 3 bases and J 2 bases; nucleotides not matched to a gene: 4. The length of the CDR3 is 15 residues. From germline, CDR1 is SGHTA and CDR2 FQGTGA. The CDR3 loop reads CASSLGQPPYNEQFF. For the CDR3, the DNA is TGTGCCAGCAGCTTGGGACAGCCCCCCTACAATGAGCAGTTCTTC.

About this clone: One end of the junction varies from germline; a read error may be responsible. The chain recombines TRBV5-1 with TRBJ1-4; D is uncertain. The CDR3 extends over 14 amino acids. CDR1 SGHRS and CDR2 YFSETQ come from the germline V gene. CDR3 in amino acids: CVSSSLGRYEKLFF. The CDR3 bases are TGCGTCAGCAGCTCCCTCGGGAGGTATGAAAAACTGTTTTTT.

This clone has just a few counts. The chain combines TRBV10-3 with TRBJ1-1, with 12 nucleotides matching TRBD1. CDR3 length: 15 amino acids. J gave up 4 bases and V 3 bases, and 3 bases lay outside the gene matches. Germline CDR1 and CDR2: ENHRY and SYGVKD. In DNA form, the CDR3 reads TGTGCCATCAGTGACCGGGACAGGGGGCCCACTGAAGCTTTCTTT. As protein: CAISDRDRGPTEAFF.

Only a few counts were recorded for this clone. V is TRBV5-1 and J is TRBJ1-6; D is perhaps TRBD1 (5 bases). CDR1 and CDR2 from the germline V gene are SGHRS and YFSETQ. V lost 0 bases and J lost 7, with 8 bases in between. The CDR3 is made up of 14 amino acids. The CDR3 here is CASSLGQTNSPLHF. As DNA, the CDR3 is TGCGCCAGCAGCTTGGGACAGACCAATTCACCCCTCCACTTT. The variable domain in full, with the rest retrieved from reference TRBV5-1 and TRBJ1-6, is KAGVTQTPRYLIKTRGQQVTLSCSPISGHRSVSWYQQTPGQGLQFLFEYFSETQRNKGNFPGRFSGRQFSNSRSEMNVSTLELGDSALYLCASSLGQTNSPLHFGNGTRLTVT.

This clone appeared a few times. The V gene is TRBV27, the J gene TRBJ1-2, with D perhaps matching TRBD1 (5 bases). From germline, CDR1 is MNHEY and CDR2 SMNVEV (reference sequence). V was cut by 3 bases and J by 7 bases, with 15 bases left in between. CDR3 length: 14 amino acids. The DNA for the CDR3 is TGTGCCAGCAGTTTCGGGGACTTACGTACTGGCTACACCTTC. Translation gives CASSFGDLRTGYTF.

In its sample, this clone was seen a few times. The V and J genes are TRBV7-2 and TRBJ1-5; 8 bases are shared with TRBD1. V was clipped by 5 bases and J by 6 bases; unmatched bases: 12. This CDR3 is 16 amino acids long. Germline values: CDR1 SGHTA, CDR2 FQGNSA. Here the CDR3 DNA reads TGTGCCAGCAGCGGCTCCCGACAGGGGTGGGGTCAGCCCCAGCATTTT. Translating gives CASSGSRQGWGQPQHF. Together with reference TRBV7-2 and TRBJ1-5, the CDR3 gives the full variable domain: GAGVSQSPSNKVTEKGKDVELRCDPISGHTALYWYRQSLGQGLEFLIYFQGNSAPDKSGLPSDRFSAERTGGSVSTLTIQRTQQEDSAVYLCASSGSRQGWGQPQHFGDGTRLSIL.

This chain connects TRBV5-6 to TRBJ2-3; possible D gene TRBD2, 6 bases. The CDR3 loop spans 15 amino acids. Trimming removed 0 bases at V and 0 bases at J, with 8 bases between. Germline CDR1 and CDR2: SGHDT and YYEEEE. The CDR3 nucleotides are TGTGCCAGCAGCTTGGGGGGGGTAAGCACAGATACGCAGTATTTT. Encoded protein: CASSLGGVSTDTQYF. The whole variable domain, filled in from reference TRBV5-6 and TRBJ2-3, reads DAGVTQSPTHLIKTRGQQVTLRCSPKSGHDTVSWYQQALGQGPQFIFQYYEEEERQRGNFPDRFSGHQFPNYSSELNVNALLLGDSALYLCASSLGGVSTDTQYFGPGTRLTVL.

The gene calls are TRBV10-3 and TRBJ2-7; D call uncertain. The ends were cut back, 3 bases at V and 5 bases at J, with 11 bases in the middle. This CDR3 contains 13 residues. CDR1 and CDR2 from the germline V gene are ENHRY and SYGVKD. The CDR3 nucleotides read TGTGCCATCAGTGAAGGCCAGGTGAACGAGCAGTACTTC. Residues: CAISEGQVNEQYF.

This chain joins TRBV19 and TRBJ1-1, with D possibly being TRBD1 (6 bases). CDR3 size: 13 residues. With 5 bases removed from V and 8 bases from J, the gap between germline ends came to 15 bases. The germline gives CDR1 LNHDA, CDR2 SQIVND (reference sequence). The CDR3 region is CASSGYRVPEAFF. The CDR3 DNA is TGTGCCAGTAGTGGCTACAGGGTGCCGGAAGCTTTCTTT.

This clone was detected a few times. The chain couples TRBV5-4 to TRBJ2-7; 11 positions match TRBD1. V gave up 2 bases and J gave up 2 bases; unmatched junction bases: 3. The CDR3 has 15 residues. Germline CDR1 reads SGHNT; CDR2 reads YYREEE (reference sequence). CDR3 in amino acids: CASSFGQGAAYEQYF. CDR3 nucleotide sequence: TGTGCCAGCAGCTTTGGACAGGGGGCCGCCTACGAGCAGTACTTC.

The rearrangement joins TRBV6-5 to TRBJ2-1; 8 nucleotides agree with TRBD1. The ends lost 5 bases at V and 4 bases at J; junction bases unmatched: 7. The CDR3 is 15 residues long. Germline V gives CDR1 MNHEY, CDR2 SVGAGI. CDR3 loop: CASSPPGQVYNEQFF. In nucleotides, the CDR3 is TGTGCCAGCAGTCCCCCGGGACAGGTATACAATGAGCAGTTCTTC.